A single sample gave rise to the 7 T cell receptor beta chains below, sequenced in a study of shared clonotypes between healthy human individuals. Repertoires were generated with immunoSEQ multiplex PCR, while TCRdb's copy carries only in-frame clones and drops some. The sample shows roughly 2,300,000 clones, around 92% of them seen only once. Source material: naive CD4+ T cells from PBMCs. As for subset: CD45RA+ positively selected. These receptors all stem from a man aged 18 to 29 in good health. Some clones in this sample may be carry-over from other donors' samples.

The chain recombines TRBV28 with TRBJ2-5; D is possibly TRBD1 or TRBD2 (8 bases each). This CDR3 contains 16 residues. Trimming stripped 5 bases from V and 5 bases from J, with 21 bases between. The germline CDR1 and CDR2 sequences are MDHEN and SYDVKM. CDR3 coding DNA: TGTGCCAGCAGTCCCGGGGGGGCAGGGGGCGTCGAGACCCAGTACTTC. Its translation: CASSPGGAGGVETQYF.

The chain couples TRBV5-1 to TRBJ1-1, with a tentative D call TRBD1 (5 bases). CDR1 and CDR2 from the germline V gene are SGHRS and YFSETQ. V dropped 6 bases and J dropped 0 bases, with 12 bases sitting between them. The CDR3 length is 14 residues. CDR3 sequence: CASNQGTLNTEAFF. The DNA of the CDR3 is TGCGCCAGCAACCAAGGGACCTTGAACACTGAAGCTTTCTTT.

This sequence joins TRBV7-8 and TRBJ2-7, with 7 bases matching TRBD2. CDR1 is SGHVS, CDR2 FQNEAQ, per germline. V shed 5 bases, J shed 4 bases, and the junction held 11 bases outside the gene matches. This CDR3 region has 15 residues. The CDR3 region is CASSPLGGDRYEQYF. The CDR3 coding sequence is TGTGCCAGCAGCCCCCTGGGAGGGGACCGGTACGAGCAGTACTTC.

The chain is built from TRBV10-2 and TRBJ2-2; D is unresolved. The CDR3 loop spans 14 amino acids. The germline gives CDR1 WSHSY, CDR2 SAAADI. V was cut by 9 bases and J by 6 bases, with 17 bases left in between. CDR3 amino acids: CASTVGETAGELFF. DNA of the CDR3: TGCGCCAGTACAGTAGGAGAGACGGCCGGGGAGCTGTTTTTT.

With regard to this clone: The sample carries other DNA sequences with the same CDR3. The chain joins TRBV28 to TRBJ1-3; D unresolved. Germline V CDR1 and CDR2: MDHEN, SYDVKM. The V gene lost 3 bases and the J gene lost 2 bases, with 5 bases spanning the gap. The CDR3 runs 13 residues. In DNA, the CDR3 is TGTGCCAGCAGTTTTCGGGCTGGAAACACCATATATTTT. Residues: CASSFRAGNTIYF. Full variable domain (rest looked up from reference TRBV28 and TRBJ1-3): DVKVTQSSRYLVKRTGEKVFLECVQDMDHENMFWYRQDPGLGLRLIYFSYDVKMKEKGDIPEGYSVSREKKERFSLILESASTNQTSMYLCASSFRAGNTIYFGEGSWLTVV.

CDR3 protein: CASKILGAVEAFF. The CDR3 nucleotides read TGTGCCAGCAAAATTTTGGGGGCGGTTGAAGCTTTCTTT. The rearrangement links TRBV27 to TRBJ1-1; D possibly corresponds to TRBD1 (6 bases). The length of the CDR3 is 13 residues. CDR1 is MNHEY, CDR2 SMNVEV, per germline (reference sequence). Trimming took 7 bases from V and 7 from J, leaving 16 bases between them.

The chain combines TRBV5-6 with TRBJ2-3, with 13 positions matching TRBD2. The CDR3 is made up of 16 amino acids. The germline CDR1 and CDR2 sequences are SGHDT and YYEEEE. Trimming removed 4 bases from V and 6 bases from J; junction bases left unmatched: 8. CDR3 protein: CASSVGLAGSRDTQYF. The DNA of the CDR3 is TGTGCCAGCAGCGTGGGACTAGCGGGATCAAGGGATACGCAGTATTTT.